This TCR beta chain was sequenced in a study of PD-1 blockade in classical Hodgkin lymphoma. About the research overall: Patients received nivolumab 3 mg/kg intravenously every 2 weeks.

General study findings and limits: Complete responders had baseline diversity similar to newly diagnosed patients. Baseline TCR diversity was reportedly lower in newly diagnosed patients than healthy donors.

Here immunoSEQ multiplex PCR was the method, and the copy in TCRdb shows in-frame clones only, minus some. The sample holds more than 45,000 clones, just under 75% seen once. Exposure to brentuximab vedotin varied, and each patient had relapsed following autologous stem cell transplantation. Per germline, CDR1 LNHDA and CDR2 SQIVND (reference sequence). The ends lost 6 bases at V and 6 bases at J; junction bases unmatched: 17. The CDR3 runs to 17 residues. Worth noting for this clone: The antigen remains unidentified.

This specimen consisted of peripheral blood mononuclear cells (PBMCs), obtained before the second cycle of nivolumab. The rearrangement joins TRBV19 to TRBJ2-1; 7 nucleotides align to TRBD2. The receptor was derived from a human donor with classical Hodgkin lymphoma. The CDR3 loop reads CASRHKVGLAEGNEQFF. The CDR3, as DNA: TGTGCCAGTAGACACAAGGTTGGGCTAGCGGAGGGCAATGAGCAGTTCTTC. The full variable domain, completed using reference TRBV19 and TRBJ2-1, is DGGITQSPKYLFRKEGQNVTLSCEQNLNHDAMYWYRQDPGQGLRLIYYSQIVNDFQKGDIAEGYSVSREKKESFPLTVTSAQKNPTAFYLCASRHKVGLAEGNEQFFGPGTRLTVL.